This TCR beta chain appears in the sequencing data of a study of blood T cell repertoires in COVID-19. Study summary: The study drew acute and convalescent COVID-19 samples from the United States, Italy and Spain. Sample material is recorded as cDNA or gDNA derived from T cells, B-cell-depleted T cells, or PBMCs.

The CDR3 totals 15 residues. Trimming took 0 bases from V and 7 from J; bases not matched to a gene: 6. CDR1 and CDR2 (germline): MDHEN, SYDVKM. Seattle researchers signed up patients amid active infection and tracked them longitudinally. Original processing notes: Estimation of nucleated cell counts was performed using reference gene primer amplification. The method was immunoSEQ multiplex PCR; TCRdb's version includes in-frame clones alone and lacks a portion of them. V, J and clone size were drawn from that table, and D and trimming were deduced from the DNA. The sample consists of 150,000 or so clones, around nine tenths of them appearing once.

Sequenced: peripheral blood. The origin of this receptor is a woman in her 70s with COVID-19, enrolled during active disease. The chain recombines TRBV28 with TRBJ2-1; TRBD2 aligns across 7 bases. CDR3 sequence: CASSLWGGATNEQFF. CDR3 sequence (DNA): TGTGCCAGCAGTTTATGGGGAGGGGCTACTAATGAGCAGTTCTTC.